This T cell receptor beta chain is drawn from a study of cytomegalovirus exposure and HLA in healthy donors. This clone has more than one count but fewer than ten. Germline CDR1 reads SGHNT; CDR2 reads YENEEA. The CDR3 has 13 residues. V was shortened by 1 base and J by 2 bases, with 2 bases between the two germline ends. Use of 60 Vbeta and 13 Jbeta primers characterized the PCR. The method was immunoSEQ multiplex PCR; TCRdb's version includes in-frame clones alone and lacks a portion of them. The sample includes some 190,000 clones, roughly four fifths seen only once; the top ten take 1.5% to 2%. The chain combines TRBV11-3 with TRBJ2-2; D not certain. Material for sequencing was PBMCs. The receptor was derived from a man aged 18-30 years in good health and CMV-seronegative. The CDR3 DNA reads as TGTGCCAGCAGCTTAGTAAACACCGGGGAGCTGTTTTTT. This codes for CASSLVNTGELFF.